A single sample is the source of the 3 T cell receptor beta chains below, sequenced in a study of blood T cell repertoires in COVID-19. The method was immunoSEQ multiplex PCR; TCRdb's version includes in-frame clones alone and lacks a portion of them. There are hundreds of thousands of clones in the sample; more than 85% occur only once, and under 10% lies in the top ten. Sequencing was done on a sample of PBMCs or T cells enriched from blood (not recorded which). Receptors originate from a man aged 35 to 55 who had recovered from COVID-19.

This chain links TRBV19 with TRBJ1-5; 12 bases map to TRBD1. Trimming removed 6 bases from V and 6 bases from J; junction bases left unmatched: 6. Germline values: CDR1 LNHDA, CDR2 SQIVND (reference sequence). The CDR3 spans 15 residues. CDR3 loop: CASSMGQGAFQPQHF. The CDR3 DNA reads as TGTGCCAGTAGCATGGGACAGGGGGCTTTTCAGCCCCAGCATTTT. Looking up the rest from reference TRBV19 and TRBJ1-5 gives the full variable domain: DGGITQSPKYLFRKEGQNVTLSCEQNLNHDAMYWYRQDPGQGLRLIYYSQIVNDFQKGDIAEGYSVSREKKESFPLTVTSAQKNPTAFYLCASSMGQGAFQPQHFGDGTRLSIL.

The CDR3 sequence: CASRDTGVYYGYTF. The CDR3 DNA reads as TGTGCCAGCAGGGATACAGGGGTTTATTATGGCTACACCTTC. The chain uses TRBV6-5 and TRBJ1-2, with 7 bases identical to TRBD1. Trimming took 6 bases from V and 5 from J; bases not matched to a gene: 9. The CDR3 loop spans 14 amino acids. Germline lookup yields CDR1 MNHEY and CDR2 SVGAGI.

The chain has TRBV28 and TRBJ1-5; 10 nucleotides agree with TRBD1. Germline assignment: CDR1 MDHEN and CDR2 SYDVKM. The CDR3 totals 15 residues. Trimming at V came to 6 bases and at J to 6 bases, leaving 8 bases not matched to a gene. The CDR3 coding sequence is TGTGCCAGCAGCCATTCTGGGACAGGGGTTCAGCCCCAGCATTTT. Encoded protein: CASSHSGTGVQPQHF.